These 3 T cell receptor beta chains share one sample of origin, sequenced in a study of early T cells in non-severe SARS-CoV-2 infection. One entry per CDR3 protein results from TCRdb running MiXCR on the 5' RACE reads. This sample has some 90,000 distinct CDR3 sequences; 15% occur once, and the top ten carry roughly 6%. Sample: whole blood. These receptors were taken from an adult who was a healthcare worker with PCR-confirmed SARS-CoV-2 infection or an uninfected control (not recorded which).

The V and J genes are TRBV20-1 and TRBJ2-1; TRBD2 agrees at 10 bases. The ends lost 5 bases at V and 6 bases at J; junction bases unmatched: 10. Germline assignment: CDR1 DFQATT and CDR2 SNEGSKA (reference sequence). The CDR3 spans 15 residues. The CDR3 DNA reads as TGCAGTGCTTGGGGTGGACTAGCGGAGTCCAATGAGCAGTTCTTC. It yields the protein CSAWGGLAESNEQFF.

In its sample, this clonotype was seen many times. The CDR3 here is CASSFSFREDNEQFF. The CDR3 DNA reads TGTGCCAGCAGCTTCTCCTTCCGGGAGGACAATGAGCAGTTCTTC. The chain carries TRBV11-2 and TRBJ2-1; 7 positions agree with TRBD2. In germline, CDR1 is SGHAT, CDR2 FQNNGV. The junction had 7 bases not matched to a gene; V was cut back by 3 bases and J by 5 bases. This CDR3 region has 15 residues.

This clonotype appeared once. The chain employs TRBV11-2 and TRBJ2-5; D is ambiguous. Between the trimmed V and J ends, which lost 2 bases and 4 bases, there was a span of 11 bases. The CDR3 is 14 residues long. Germline loops: CDR1 SGHAT, CDR2 FQNNGV. The chain's CDR3 is CASSLSRVGETQYF. In DNA form, the CDR3 reads TGTGCCAGCAGCTTATCCCGGGTAGGAGAGACCCAGTACTTC.